This is a list of T cell receptor beta chains from one sample in a study of blood T cell repertoires in COVID-19. Assay used: immunoSEQ multiplex PCR; TCRdb lists only in-frame clones, some missing. The table records roughly 70,000 clones, under 90% of them present only once. The specimen sequenced was peripheral blood. All receptors come from a man in his fifties or sixties with active COVID-19. Both conserved end residues are part of each CDR3.

TRBV28	TRBJ2-3	CASSPTSGRVLDRTDTQYF
TRBV4-3	TRBJ2-3	CASSQDRGTSGGRTQYF
TRBV6-1	TRBJ2-5	CASSEDYQGQETQYF
TRBV19	TRBJ1-1	CASSTTANTEAFF
TRBV14	TRBJ2-2	CASSRLGAPTGELFF
TRBV7-2	TRBJ2-5	CASSFSSGQETQYF
TRBV14	TRBJ1-2	CASSLGVPGQVNYGYTF
TRBV7-2	TRBJ1-1	CASSSQGQNTEAFF
TRBV30	TRBJ1-6	CAWRPAQPATHPNSPLHF
TRBV10-3	TRBJ2-7	CAISDPGQVTHEQYF
TRBV30	TRBJ2-2	CAWSLGQYTGELFF
TRBV4-1	TRBJ1-5	CASSQGAGRQPQHF
TRBV28	TRBJ2-7	CASSSTSAHSPGSYEQYF
TRBV6-1	TRBJ1-5	CASSVSGWRPDKPQHF
TRBV12-3/TRBV12-4	TRBJ2-5	CASRSSGETQYF
TRBV6-1	TRBJ2-3	CASSDPAGGGTDTQYF
TRBV24-1	TRBJ2-3	CATSDPGTGVTQYF
TRBV30	TRBJ2-7	CAWSLTGGPSEQYF
TRBV2	TRBJ2-1	CATKLAGGWGEQFF
TRBV5-6	TRBJ2-1	CASSLTSRVRYNEQFF
TRBV28	TRBJ1-1	CASTSGWDTEAFF
TRBV7-8	TRBJ1-3	CASSSEEDSGNTIYF
TRBV20-1	TRBJ2-2	CSARDTGSGELFF
TRBV19	TRBJ1-5	CASHETGRFQPQHF
TRBV19	TRBJ2-1	CASSISRDREGEQFF
TRBV4-3	TRBJ2-7	CASSRLAGGPNEQYF
TRBV7-9	TRBJ2-7	CASSLSAPGGEQYF
TRBV10-3	TRBJ2-1	CAISVGGAFYNEQFF